A single sample is the source of the 19 T cell receptor beta chains below, sequenced in a study of CD8+CD57+ T cells in acquired aplastic anemia. Profiling of TCR beta VDJ combinations and CDR3 sequences used genomic DNA as template. TCRdb re-called the reads with MiXCR, one entry per CDR3 protein. The repertoire consists of about 240,000 distinct CDR3 sequences, with around 46% occurring once and the leading ten covering 7% to 10%. An expansion of CD8+CD57+ cells by flow cytometry had been shown in patients chosen for sequencing. The sample taken for sequencing was sorted CD4+, CD8+, or CD8+CD57+ T cells (not recorded which) from PBMCs. The receptors originated from a human donor with aplastic anemia.

This rearrangement joins TRBV14 to TRBJ1-1; possible D gene TRBD1, 5 bases. This CDR3 spans 13 amino acids. The germline V gene has CDR1 SGHDN and CDR2 FVKESK. V gave up 7 bases and J gave up 6 bases, with 15 bases separating them. CDR3 DNA: TGTGCCAGCAATCCTAGCGGGGGGGCTGAAGCTTTCTTT. This encodes CASNPSGGAEAFF.

At least ten counts were recorded for this clonotype. The rearrangement joins TRBV29-1 to TRBJ2-3; tentative D call: TRBD2 (6 bases). Trimming took off 2 bases at V and 4 bases at J, with 16 bases between the two ends. The CDR3 covers 15 residues. Germline assignment: CDR1 SQVTM and CDR2 ANQGSEA. In DNA, the CDR3 is TGCAGCGTTGAACTTAGCGGAGGCAGGCCAGATACGCAGTATTTT. This encodes CSVELSGGRPDTQYF.

The chain combines TRBV4-2 with TRBJ1-4; 7 bases line up with TRBD1. The junction had 5 bases not matched to a gene; V was cut back by 0 bases and J by 4 bases. CDR3 length equals 16 residues. Germline lookup yields CDR1 LGHNA and CDR2 YNFKEQ. Written as DNA, the CDR3 is TGTGCCAGCAGCCAAGAGAGAGCAGGGGGTAATGAAAAACTGTTTTTT. Encoded protein: CASSQERAGGNEKLFF.

This chain links TRBV7-9 with TRBJ1-2, with D perhaps matching TRBD1 (5 bases). The CDR3 is 16 amino acids. Germline lookup yields CDR1 SEHNR and CDR2 FQNEAQ (reference sequence). Trimming cost V 0 bases and J 7 bases, with 18 bases left between them. CDR3 nucleotides: TGTGCCAGCAGCTTAGCTCCTGATGGGGTAACAGGTGGCTACACCTTC. This sequence encodes CASSLAPDGVTGGYTF.

The table lists this clonotype with a few counts. The J gene is TRBJ1-6, the V gene TRBV29-1, with D uncertain. Germline CDR1 and CDR2: SQVTM and ANQGSEA. This CDR3 spans 14 amino acids. V dropped 5 bases and J dropped 6 bases, with 14 bases sitting between them. As DNA, the CDR3 is TGCAGCGTTAGGTTAGAGCAGTTTAATTCACCCCTCCACTTT. Translation: CSVRLEQFNSPLHF.

This CDR3 reads CASSLGRDRVEQYF. Here the CDR3 DNA reads TGTGCCAGCAGCTTAGGTCGTGATAGGGTTGAGCAGTACTTC. This chain links TRBV7-9 with TRBJ2-7; unclear D gene. V gave up 1 base and J gave up 7 bases, with 14 bases separating them. The CDR3 runs to 14 residues. CDR1 and CDR2 (germline): SEHNR, FQNEAQ (reference sequence).

This clonotype has a count of ten or more. This chain connects TRBV4-1 to TRBJ2-7, with D possibly being TRBD2 (5 bases). CDR1 and CDR2 from the germline V gene are MGHRA and YSYEKL. The CDR3 has 13 amino acids. V lost 2 bases and J 5 bases, leaving 10 bases between the germline ends. CDR3 nucleotide sequence: TGCGCCAGCAGCCAAAGGGAGTCCAACGAGCAGTACTTC. Its protein product is CASSQRESNEQYF.

This clonotype came up a few times. V usage is TRBV4-3 and J usage is TRBJ2-3; TRBD2 might be the D (5 bases). CDR1 and CDR2 (germline): LGHNA, YSLEER. V was pared by 1 base and J by 2 bases, with 16 bases between. The CDR3 extends over 17 amino acids. The CDR3 spells CASSQVGSGHYTDTQYF. The CDR3 DNA reads TGCGCCAGCAGCCAAGTAGGCAGCGGCCATTACACAGATACGCAGTATTTT.

This clonotype has ten or more counts. V and J are TRBV3-1 and TRBJ1-2; 8 bases agree with TRBD1. Trimming at V came to 1 base and at J to 2 bases, leaving 0 bases not matched to a gene. The germline V gene encodes CDR1 LGHDT and CDR2 YNNKEL (reference sequence). The CDR3 is made up of 14 amino acids. DNA of the CDR3: TGTGCCAGCAGCCAAGGGACAGGGAACTATGGCTACACCTTC. It translates to CASSQGTGNYGYTF.

The chain joins TRBV7-8 to TRBJ2-7; possibly TRBD1 or TRBD2 for D (6 bases each). Germline CDR1 is SGHVS and CDR2 is FQNEAQ. CDR3 length: 18 residues. The V end was cut by 6 bases, the J end by 1 base, with 25 bases between. The DNA of the CDR3 is TGTGCCAGCAGTTTATTCGGCCGGGGGCGTCAAGATTCCTACGAGCAGTACTTC. Its protein product is CASSLFGRGRQDSYEQYF.

As concerns this clonotype: A much larger clone differs by one base, so this may be a read error. Because it lacks the conserved phenylalanine or tryptophan at the end, this CDR3 is likely a read error. DNA for the CDR3: TGTGCCAGCAGTGAAGCCGGAGACGACAATTCACCCCTCCACCTT. It specifies CASSEAGDDNSPLHL. The genes are TRBV6-5 and TRBJ1-6; D is uncertain. The CDR3 runs 15 residues. Germline CDR1 and CDR2: MNHEY and SVGAGI. V gave up 5 bases and J gave up 7 bases, with 15 bases separating them.

This clonotype was counted between two and nine times. The chain recombines TRBV7-8 with TRBJ2-7; D is possibly TRBD2 (6 bases). Germline V gene lookup returns CDR1 SGHVS and CDR2 FQNEAQ. The CDR3 consists of 14 residues. Trimming pared 6 bases from V and 2 bases from J, leaving 14 bases between. CDR3 DNA sequence: TGTGCCAGCAGTGCGACCGGGAGAACCTACGAGCAGTACTTC. Amino acids: CASSATGRTYEQYF.

The chain is built from TRBV7-2 and TRBJ2-6, with TRBD1 as a possible D gene (6 bases). V was cut by 5 bases and J by 3 bases, with 11 bases left in between. Germline V gene sequence: CDR1 SGHTA, CDR2 FQGNSA. The CDR3 spans 15 residues. CDR3 bases: TGTGCCAGCAGCCCGGACAGCTTTGGGGCCAACGTCCTGACTTTC. Encoded protein: CASSPDSFGANVLTF.

J is TRBJ2-1 and V is TRBV5-5; D is unclear. The germline gives CDR1 SGHKS, CDR2 YYEKEE (reference sequence). The CDR3 has 14 residues. Trimming left V 0 bases short and J 5 bases short, with 9 bases between. CDR3 coding DNA: TGTGCCAGCAGCTTGGTGCCGGGCCACAATGAGCAGTTCTTC. Residues: CASSLVPGHNEQFF.

This clonotype has ten or more counts. V is TRBV4-3 and J is TRBJ2-3; no clear D. The CDR3 runs 16 residues. Germline values: CDR1 LGHNA, CDR2 YSLEER. The germline V and J ends were trimmed by 4 bases and 0 bases, with 14 bases remaining between them. For the CDR3, the DNA is TGCGCCAGCAGCCTAAACCTAGTTTCTAGCACAGATACGCAGTATTTT. Translated: CASSLNLVSSTDTQYF.

The chain carries TRBV7-9 and TRBJ2-5; 9 bases map to TRBD1. CDR3 length equals 18 residues. Germline values: CDR1 SEHNR, CDR2 FQNEAQ (reference sequence). The V and J ends lost 9 bases and 5 bases, in that order; junction bases with no gene match: 22. The CDR3 DNA follows: TGTGCCAGTAGTATAGGGACAGGGAGCAGCGGGTTAGACGAGACCCAGTACTTC. This encodes CASSIGTGSSGLDETQYF.

This clonotype was observed at least ten times. The J gene is TRBJ2-7, the V gene TRBV20-1; 7 positions agree with TRBD1. Germline V CDR1 and CDR2: DFQATT, SNEGSKA (reference sequence). This CDR3 comprises 13 residues. V lost 2 bases and J lost 2; bases outside the gene matches: 3. This chain's CDR3 is CSARTGTAYEQYF. The CDR3 DNA reads as TGCAGTGCTAGAACCGGGACAGCCTACGAGCAGTACTTC.

This clonotype was recorded many times. The chain uses TRBV7-9 and TRBJ2-7; D might be TRBD2 (6 bases). V was pared by 2 bases and J by 6 bases, with 14 bases between. The CDR3 totals 14 residues. CDR1 and CDR2 (germline): SEHNR, FQNEAQ (reference sequence). CDR3 sequence reads: CASSLSGETVEQYF. DNA of the CDR3: TGTGCCAGCAGCTTATCGGGAGAAACCGTCGAGCAGTACTTC.

There are a few counts of this clonotype. The chain links TRBV25-1 to TRBJ2-7, with TRBD2 matching 7 bases. With V trimmed by 7 bases and J by 3 bases, 3 bases remained unmatched. Germline V gene data show CDR1 as MGHDK and CDR2 as SYGVNS. The CDR3 loop spans 12 amino acids. The CDR3 coding sequence is TGTGCCAGCACCGGGAGGAGCTACGAGCAGTACTTC. As protein: CASTGRSYEQYF.